This T cell receptor beta chain originates from a study of identical twins. TCRdb reanalysed the 5' RACE reads using MiXCR and keeps one entry per CDR3 protein. The table has 1.5 million to 2 million distinct CDR3 sequences, roughly 35% seen once. CDR3 size: 14 residues. V was shortened by 6 bases and J by 0 bases, with 9 bases between the two germline ends. CDR1 is MNHEY and CDR2 is SVGAGI in the germline V gene. Sequenced sample: cord blood. The rearrangement uses TRBV6-5 and TRBJ1-5; D possibly corresponds to TRBD1 (5 bases). This sequence originates from a newborn girl in good health. CDR3 nucleotide sequence: TGTGCCAGCAGGTACAGGAATAGCAATCAGCCCCAGCATTTT. Residues: CASRYRNSNQPQHF.